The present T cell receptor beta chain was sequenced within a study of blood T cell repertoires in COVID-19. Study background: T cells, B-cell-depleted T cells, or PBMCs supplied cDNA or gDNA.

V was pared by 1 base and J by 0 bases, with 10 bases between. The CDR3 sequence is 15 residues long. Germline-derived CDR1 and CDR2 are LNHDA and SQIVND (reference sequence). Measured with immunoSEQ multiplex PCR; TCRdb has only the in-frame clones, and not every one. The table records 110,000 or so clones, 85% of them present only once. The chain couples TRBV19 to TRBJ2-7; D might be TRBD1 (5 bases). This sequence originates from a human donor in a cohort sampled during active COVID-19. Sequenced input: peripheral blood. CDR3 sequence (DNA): TGTGCCAGTAGTATAGGTAAGGGGTACTCCTACGAGCAGTACTTC. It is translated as CASSIGKGYSYEQYF.